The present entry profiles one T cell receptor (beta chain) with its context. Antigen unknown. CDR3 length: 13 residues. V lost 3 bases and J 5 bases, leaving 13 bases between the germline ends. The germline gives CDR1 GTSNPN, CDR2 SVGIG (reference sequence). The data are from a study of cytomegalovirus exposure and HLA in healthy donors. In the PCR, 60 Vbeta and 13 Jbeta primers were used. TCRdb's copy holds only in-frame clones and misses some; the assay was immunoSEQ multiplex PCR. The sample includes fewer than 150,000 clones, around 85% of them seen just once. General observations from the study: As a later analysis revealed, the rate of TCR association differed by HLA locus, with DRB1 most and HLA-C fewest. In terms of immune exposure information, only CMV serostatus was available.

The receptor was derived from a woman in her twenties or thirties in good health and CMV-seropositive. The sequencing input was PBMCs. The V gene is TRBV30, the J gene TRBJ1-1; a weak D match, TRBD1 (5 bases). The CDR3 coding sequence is TGTGCCTGGAGGGGGGGGAGTCTGACTGAAGCTTTCTTT. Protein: CAWRGGSLTEAFF.